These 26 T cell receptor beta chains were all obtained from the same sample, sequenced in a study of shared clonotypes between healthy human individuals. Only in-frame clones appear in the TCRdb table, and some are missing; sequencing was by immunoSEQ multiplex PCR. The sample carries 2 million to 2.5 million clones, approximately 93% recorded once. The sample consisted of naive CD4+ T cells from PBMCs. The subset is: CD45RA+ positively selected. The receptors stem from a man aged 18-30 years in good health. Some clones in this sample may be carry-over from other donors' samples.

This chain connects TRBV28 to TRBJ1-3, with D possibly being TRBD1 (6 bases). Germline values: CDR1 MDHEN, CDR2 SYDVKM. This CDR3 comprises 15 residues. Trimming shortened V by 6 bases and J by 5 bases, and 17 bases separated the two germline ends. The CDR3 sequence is CASSRTDLNRNTIYF. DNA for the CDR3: TGTGCCAGCAGCCGGACAGACCTTAACCGAAACACCATATATTTT.

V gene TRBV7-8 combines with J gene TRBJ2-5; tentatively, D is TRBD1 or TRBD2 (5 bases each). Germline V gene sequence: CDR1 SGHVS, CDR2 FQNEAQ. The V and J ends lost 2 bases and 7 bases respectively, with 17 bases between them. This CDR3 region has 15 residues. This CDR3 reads CASSLRGSGAGTQYF. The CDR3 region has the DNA TGTGCCAGCAGCTTACGGGGTTCCGGGGCGGGGACCCAGTACTTC.

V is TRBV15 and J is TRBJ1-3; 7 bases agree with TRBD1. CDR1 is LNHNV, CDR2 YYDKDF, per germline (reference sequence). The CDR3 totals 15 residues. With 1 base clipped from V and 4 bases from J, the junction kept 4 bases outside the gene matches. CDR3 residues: CATSRARDRGNTIYF. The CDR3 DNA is TGTGCCACCAGCAGAGCCCGGGACAGAGGAAACACCATATATTTT.

The CDR3 protein is CASSLDGAYNEQFF. CDR3 in DNA: TGTGCCAGCAGCCTTGACGGGGCCTACAATGAGCAGTTCTTC. The chain couples TRBV4-2 to TRBJ2-1, with D perhaps matching TRBD2 (5 bases). The germline gives CDR1 LGHNA, CDR2 YNFKEQ. The CDR3 is 14 residues long. V was trimmed by 4 bases and J by 2 bases, leaving 9 bases between them.

The CDR3 sequence is CSVEDRGGYEQYF. The DNA for the CDR3 is TGCAGCGTTGAGGACCGAGGGGGCTACGAGCAGTACTTC. The gene calls are TRBV29-1 and TRBJ2-7, with a tentative D call TRBD1 (6 bases). CDR3 length equals 13 residues. V lost 3 bases, J lost 3 bases, and 12 bases lay in between. The V gene's germline CDR1 is SQVTM and CDR2 ANQGSEA.

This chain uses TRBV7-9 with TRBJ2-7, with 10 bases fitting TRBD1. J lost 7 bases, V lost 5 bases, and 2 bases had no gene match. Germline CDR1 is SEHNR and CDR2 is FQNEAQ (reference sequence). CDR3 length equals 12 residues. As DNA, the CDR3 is TGTGCCAGCAGCGTGGACAGGGGGGAGCAGTACTTC. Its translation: CASSVDRGEQYF.

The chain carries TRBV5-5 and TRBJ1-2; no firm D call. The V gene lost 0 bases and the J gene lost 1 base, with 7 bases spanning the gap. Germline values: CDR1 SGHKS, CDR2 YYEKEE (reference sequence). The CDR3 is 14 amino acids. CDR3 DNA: TGTGCCAGCAGCTTGGACGGAGGTAACTATGGCTACACCTTC. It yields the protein CASSLDGGNYGYTF. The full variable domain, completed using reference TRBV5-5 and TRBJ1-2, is DAGVTQSPTHLIKTRGQQVTLRCSPISGHKSVSWYQQVLGQGPQFIFQYYEKEERGRGNFPDRFSARQFPNYSSELNVNALLLGDSALYLCASSLDGGNYGYTFGSGTRLTVV.

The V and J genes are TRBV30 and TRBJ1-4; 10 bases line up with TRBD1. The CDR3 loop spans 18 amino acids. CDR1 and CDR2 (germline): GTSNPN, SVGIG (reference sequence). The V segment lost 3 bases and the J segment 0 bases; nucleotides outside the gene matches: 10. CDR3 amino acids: CAWRRGKGTGATNEKLFF. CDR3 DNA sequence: TGTGCCTGGAGACGGGGTAAAGGGACAGGGGCAACTAATGAAAAACTGTTTTTT. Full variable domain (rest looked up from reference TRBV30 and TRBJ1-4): SQTIHQWPATLVQPVGSPLSLECTVEGTSNPNLYWYRQAAGRGLQLLFYSVGIGQISSEVPQNLSASRPQDRQFILSSKKLLLSDSGFYLCAWRRGKGTGATNEKLFFGSGTQLSVL.

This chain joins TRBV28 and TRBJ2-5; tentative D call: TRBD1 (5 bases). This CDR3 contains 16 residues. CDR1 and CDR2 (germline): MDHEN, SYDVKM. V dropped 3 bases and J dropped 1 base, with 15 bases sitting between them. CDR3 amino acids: CASSFQGRGAQETQYF. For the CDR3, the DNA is TGTGCCAGCAGTTTCCAGGGTCGTGGGGCCCAAGAGACCCAGTACTTC.

The CDR3 sequence is CATSRVGTGLRGRYF. In DNA, the CDR3 is TGTGCCACCAGCAGAGTGGGGACAGGGCTACGGGGCAGGTATTTT. V usage is TRBV15 and J usage is TRBJ2-3, with 9 bases aligning to TRBD1. The CDR3 extends over 15 amino acids. The V gene's germline CDR1 is LNHNV and CDR2 YYDKDF (reference sequence). V lost 1 base and J lost 14; bases outside the gene matches: 13.

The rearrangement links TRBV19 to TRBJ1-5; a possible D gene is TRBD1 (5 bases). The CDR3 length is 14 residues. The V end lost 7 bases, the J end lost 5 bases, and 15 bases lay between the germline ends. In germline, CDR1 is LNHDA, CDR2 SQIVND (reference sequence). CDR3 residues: CASIGAPRHQPQHF. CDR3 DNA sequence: TGTGCCAGTATTGGGGCCCCAAGACATCAGCCCCAGCATTTT.

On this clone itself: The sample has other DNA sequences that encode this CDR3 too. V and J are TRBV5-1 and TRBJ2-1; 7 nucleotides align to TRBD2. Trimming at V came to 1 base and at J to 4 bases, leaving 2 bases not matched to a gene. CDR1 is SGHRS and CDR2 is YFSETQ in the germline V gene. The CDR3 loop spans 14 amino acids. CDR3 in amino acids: CASSLREAYNEQFF. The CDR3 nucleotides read TGCGCCAGCAGCTTGCGGGAGGCGTACAATGAGCAGTTCTTC.

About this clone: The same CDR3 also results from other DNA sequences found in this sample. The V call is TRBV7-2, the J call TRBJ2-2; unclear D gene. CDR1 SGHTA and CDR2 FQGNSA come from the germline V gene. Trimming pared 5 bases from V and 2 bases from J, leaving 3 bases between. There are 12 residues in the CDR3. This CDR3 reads CASSPNTGELFF. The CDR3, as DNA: TGTGCCAGCAGCCCTAACACCGGGGAGCTGTTTTTT. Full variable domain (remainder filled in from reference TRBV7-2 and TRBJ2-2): GAGVSQSPSNKVTEKGKDVELRCDPISGHTALYWYRQSLGQGLEFLIYFQGNSAPDKSGLPSDRFSAERTGGSVSTLTIQRTQQEDSAVYLCASSPNTGELFFGEGSRLTVL.

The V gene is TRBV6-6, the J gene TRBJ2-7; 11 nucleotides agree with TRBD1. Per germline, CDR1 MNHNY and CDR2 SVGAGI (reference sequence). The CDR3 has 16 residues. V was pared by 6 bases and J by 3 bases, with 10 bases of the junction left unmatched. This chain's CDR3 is CASRAGTGGANYEQYF. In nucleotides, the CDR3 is TGTGCCAGCAGGGCCGGGACAGGGGGTGCAAACTACGAGCAGTACTTC.

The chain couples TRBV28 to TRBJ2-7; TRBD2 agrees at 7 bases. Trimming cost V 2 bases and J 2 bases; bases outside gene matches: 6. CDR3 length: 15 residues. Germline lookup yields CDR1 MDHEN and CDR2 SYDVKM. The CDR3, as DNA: TGTGCCAGCAGTTTACCGAGCGGGGCAGCCTACGAGCAGTACTTC. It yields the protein CASSLPSGAAYEQYF.

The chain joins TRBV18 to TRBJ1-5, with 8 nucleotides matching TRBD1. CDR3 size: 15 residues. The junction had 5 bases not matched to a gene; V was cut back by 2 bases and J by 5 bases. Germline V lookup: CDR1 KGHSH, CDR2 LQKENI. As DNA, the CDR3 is TGTGCCAGCTCACCAGGGACAGGTTCGTATCAGCCCCAGCATTTT. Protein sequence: CASSPGTGSYQPQHF.

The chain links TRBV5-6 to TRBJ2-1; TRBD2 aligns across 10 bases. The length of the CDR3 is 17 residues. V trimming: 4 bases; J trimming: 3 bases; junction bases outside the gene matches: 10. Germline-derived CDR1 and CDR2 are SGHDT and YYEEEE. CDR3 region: CASSPLLAGENYNEQFF. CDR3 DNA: TGTGCCAGCAGCCCCCTTCTAGCGGGAGAAAACTACAATGAGCAGTTCTTC. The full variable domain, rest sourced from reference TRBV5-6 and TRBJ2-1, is DAGVTQSPTHLIKTRGQQVTLRCSPKSGHDTVSWYQQALGQGPQFIFQYYEEEERQRGNFPDRFSGHQFPNYSSELNVNALLLGDSALYLCASSPLLAGENYNEQFFGPGTRLTVL.

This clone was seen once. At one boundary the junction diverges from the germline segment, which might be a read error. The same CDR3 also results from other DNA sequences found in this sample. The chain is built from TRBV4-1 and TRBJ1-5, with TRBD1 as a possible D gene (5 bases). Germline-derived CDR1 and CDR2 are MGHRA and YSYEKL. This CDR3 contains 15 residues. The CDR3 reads CASSQGQTSNQPQHF. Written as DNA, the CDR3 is TGCGCCAGCAGCCAAGGACAGACTAGCAATCAGCCCCAACATTTT.

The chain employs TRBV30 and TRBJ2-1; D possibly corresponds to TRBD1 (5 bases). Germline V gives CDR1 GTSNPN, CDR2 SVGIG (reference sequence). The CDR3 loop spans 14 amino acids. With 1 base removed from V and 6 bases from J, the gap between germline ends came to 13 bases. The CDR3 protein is CAWSEPDSGNEQFF. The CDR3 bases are TGTGCCTGGAGTGAGCCAGACAGTGGCAATGAGCAGTTCTTC.

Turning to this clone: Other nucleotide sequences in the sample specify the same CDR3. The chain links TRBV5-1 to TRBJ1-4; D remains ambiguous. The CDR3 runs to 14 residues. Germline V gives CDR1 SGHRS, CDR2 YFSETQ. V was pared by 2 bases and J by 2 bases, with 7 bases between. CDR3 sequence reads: CASSLEGTNEKLFF. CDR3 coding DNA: TGCGCCAGCAGCTTAGAGGGCACTAATGAAAAACTGTTTTTT.

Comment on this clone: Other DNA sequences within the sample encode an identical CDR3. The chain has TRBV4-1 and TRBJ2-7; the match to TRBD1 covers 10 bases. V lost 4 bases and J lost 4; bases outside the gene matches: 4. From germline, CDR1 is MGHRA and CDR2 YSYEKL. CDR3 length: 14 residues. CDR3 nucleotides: TGCGCCAGCAGCCGCGGGACAGGGGATTACGAGCAGTACTTC. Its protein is CASSRGTGDYEQYF.

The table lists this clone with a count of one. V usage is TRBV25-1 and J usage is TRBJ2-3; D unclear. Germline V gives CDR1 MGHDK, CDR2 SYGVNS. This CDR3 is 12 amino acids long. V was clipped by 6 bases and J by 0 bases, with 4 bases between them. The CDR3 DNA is TGTGCCAGCAGCCTTAGCACAGATACGCAGTATTTT. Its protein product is CASSLSTDTQYF.

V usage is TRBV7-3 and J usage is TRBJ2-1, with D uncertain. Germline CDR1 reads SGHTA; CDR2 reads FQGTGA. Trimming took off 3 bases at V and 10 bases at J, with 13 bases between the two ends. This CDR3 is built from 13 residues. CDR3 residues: CASSFVSVGEQFF. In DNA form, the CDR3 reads TGTGCCAGCAGCTTCGTTTCGGTGGGCGAGCAGTTCTTC. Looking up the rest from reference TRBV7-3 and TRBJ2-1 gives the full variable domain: GAGVSQTPSNKVTEKGKYVELRCDPISGHTALYWYRQSLGQGPEFLIYFQGTGAADDSGLPNDRFFAVRPEGSVSTLKIQRTERGDSAVYLCASSFVSVGEQFFGPGTRLTVL.

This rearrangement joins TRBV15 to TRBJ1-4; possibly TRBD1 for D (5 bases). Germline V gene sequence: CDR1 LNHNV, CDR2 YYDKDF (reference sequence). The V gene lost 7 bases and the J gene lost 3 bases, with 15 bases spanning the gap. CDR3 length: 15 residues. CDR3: CATTRGGSANEKLFF. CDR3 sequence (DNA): TGTGCCACCACTCGCGGGGGGTCGGCTAATGAAAAACTGTTTTTT.

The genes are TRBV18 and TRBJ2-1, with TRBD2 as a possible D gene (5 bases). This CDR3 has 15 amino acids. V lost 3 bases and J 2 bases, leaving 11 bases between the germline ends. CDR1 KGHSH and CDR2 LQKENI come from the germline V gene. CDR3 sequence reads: CASSPGISAYNEQFF. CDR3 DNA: TGTGCCAGCTCACCCGGGATCAGCGCCTACAATGAGCAGTTCTTC.

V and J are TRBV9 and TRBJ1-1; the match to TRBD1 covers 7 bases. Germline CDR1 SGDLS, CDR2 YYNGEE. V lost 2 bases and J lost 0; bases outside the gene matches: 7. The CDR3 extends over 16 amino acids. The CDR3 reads CASSVLLGQMNTEAFF. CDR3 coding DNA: TGTGCCAGCAGCGTCTTACTGGGACAGATGAACACTGAAGCTTTCTTT.